This entry is about one TCR beta chain. The sample comes from a study of a mutant IDH1 vaccine in newly diagnosed glioma. Across the study: Patients were pretreated with radiotherapy, temozolomide, or both, mostly both.

Time point given: baseline, week 1 (first vaccination visit). The treatment here: pre-vaccination baseline after standard-of-care therapy. Newly diagnosed WHO grade 3 or 4 IDH1-mutant, ATRX-lost astrocytomas were identified in the donors. Trimming pared 5 bases from V and 0 bases from J, leaving 11 bases between. The CDR3 sequence is 15 residues long. Germline V lookup: CDR1 SGHVS, CDR2 FQNEAQ. Some clones are missing from TCRdb's copy, which holds only in-frame ones; the method was immunoSEQ multiplex PCR. The sample lists just under 95,000 clones; 83% were seen once. The source of this sequence is a woman aged 50 to 60 with glioma. This material consisted of PBMCs, taken from a glioma patient treated with radiotherapy, temozolomide or both. The V and J genes are TRBV7-8 and TRBJ1-3; D gene unclear. Here the CDR3 reads CASSKKPSSGNTIYF. The CDR3 region has the DNA TGTGCCAGCAGCAAGAAGCCTAGCTCTGGAAACACCATATATTTT.